This T cell receptor beta chain was profiled in a study of cytomegalovirus exposure and HLA in healthy donors. Whole-study results and caveats: In an earlier analysis, productive rearrangement rates for most beta V segments clustered near 87% or 30%. Some V segments could not be told apart, so they were left out, TRBV6-2 and TRBV6-3 among them. Apart from CMV serostatus, no immune exposure information was available.

The ends were cut back, 1 base at V and 3 bases at J, with 10 bases in the middle. The V gene's germline CDR1 is SGHDN and CDR2 FVKESK. The CDR3 totals 15 residues. Of note for this clone: Its cognate antigen is unknown.

In the PCR, 60 Vbeta and 13 Jbeta primers were used. Clones were sequenced by immunoSEQ multiplex PCR, and TCRdb holds only the in-frame ones, with some missing. The data contain 100,000 to 150,000 clones, around 70% of them seen just once; the ten biggest clones take up approximately 2.6%. The rearrangement joins TRBV14 to TRBJ2-1; D ambiguous. This receptor was obtained from a human donor in good health. Source material: PBMCs. This CDR3 is CASSQGKTHYNEQFF. CDR3 DNA sequence: TGTGCCAGCAGCCAAGGGAAGACTCACTACAATGAGCAGTTCTTC.